What follows are 21 T cell receptor beta chains derived from one specimen sequenced in a study of radiotherapy plus CTLA-4 blockade in lung cancer. The data were produced by immunoSEQ multiplex PCR, yet TCRdb's version contains in-frame clones alone and is incomplete. The sample has about 66,000 clones; about 85% are singletons. Here the sequenced sample was peripheral blood, taken from a patient treated with radiotherapy plus ipilimumab. These receptors were obtained from a human donor with non-small cell lung cancer who had a partial response to radiotherapy plus ipilimumab.

Regarding this clone: Additional DNA sequences in this sample encode the identical CDR3. The V and J genes are TRBV5-6 and TRBJ1-2; 8 bases match TRBD1. The CDR3 totals 15 residues. Losses at the gene ends were 0 bases for V and 8 bases for J; bases not matched to a gene: 9. Germline V gene data show CDR1 as SGHDT and CDR2 as YYEEEE. The CDR3 region has the DNA TGTGCCAGCAGCTTGGCGCTCGGACAGGGCGGAGGCTACACCTTC. It yields the protein CASSLALGQGGGYTF.

Sample share makes this clone medium-sized (0.01 to 0.1%). As DNA, the CDR3 is TGTGCCAGCAGCTCGGGGAGAACTAATGAAAAACTGTTTTTT. Protein product: CASSSGRTNEKLFF. J is TRBJ1-4 and V is TRBV5-6; D is unresolved. The CDR3 consists of 14 residues. Germline-derived CDR1 and CDR2 are SGHDT and YYEEEE. V was shortened by 3 bases and J by 1 base, with 7 bases between the two germline ends.

The CDR3 DNA reads TGTGCCAGTAGTACTGGGACAGGGGGCCACACAGATACGCAGTATTTT. Its protein is CASSTGTGGHTDTQYF. The chain carries TRBV19 and TRBJ2-3, with 12 bases matching TRBD1. Unmatched junction bases numbered 4, after V lost 4 bases and J lost 2 bases. This CDR3 spans 16 amino acids. The germline gives CDR1 LNHDA, CDR2 SQIVND (reference sequence).

The gene calls are TRBV7-2 and TRBJ2-7; D gene unclear. CDR1 and CDR2 from the germline V gene are SGHTA and FQGNSA. Trimming left V 5 bases short and J 0 bases short, with 8 bases between. The CDR3 sequence is 13 residues long. CDR3 DNA: TGTGCCAGCAGCCACTCTACCTCCTACGAGCAGTACTTC. It encodes CASSHSTSYEQYF.

The chain is built from TRBV6-1 and TRBJ1-3, with D possibly being TRBD1 (5 bases). The CDR3 consists of 15 residues. Germline assignment: CDR1 MNHNS and CDR2 SASEGT. The V end was cut by 11 bases, the J end by 4 bases, with 21 bases between. CDR3: CAGGRGDLGGNTIYF. In DNA form, the CDR3 reads TGTGCCGGCGGCCGGGGGGACCTAGGAGGAAACACCATATATTTT.

This chain connects TRBV2 to TRBJ1-2, with D possibly TRBD1 on 5 matching bases. The CDR3 contains 13 residues. CDR1 and CDR2 (germline): SNHLY, FYNNEI. V shed 3 bases and J shed 6 bases, with 11 bases lying between them. Written as DNA, the CDR3 is TGTGCCAGCAGTGAGGCCAGGGATCATGGCTACACCTTC. Its translation: CASSEARDHGYTF.

Only one count was recorded for this clone. This chain joins TRBV29-1 and TRBJ2-1; no firm D call. The V and J ends lost 5 bases and 9 bases respectively, with 11 bases between them. This CDR3 has 11 amino acids. Germline V gene lookup returns CDR1 SQVTM and CDR2 ANQGSEA. CDR3 amino acids: CSVRGPREQFF. CDR3 DNA sequence: TGCAGCGTTCGCGGCCCTCGTGAGCAGTTCTTC.

The V gene is TRBV4-1, the J gene TRBJ2-3; 8 nucleotides line up with TRBD2. The CDR3 is 18 residues long. V was clipped by 0 bases and J by 0 bases; unmatched bases: 8. From germline, CDR1 is MGHRA and CDR2 YSYEKL. The CDR3 bases are TGCGCCAGCAGCCAAGAGGCCGATAGCGGGATAAGCACAGATACGCAGTATTTT. The encoded protein is CASSQEADSGISTDTQYF.

This chain joins TRBV30 and TRBJ1-2; D ambiguous. Germline-derived CDR1 and CDR2 are GTSNPN and SVGIG (reference sequence). This CDR3 has 15 amino acids. Trimming stripped 0 bases from V and 0 bases from J, with 11 bases between. The CDR3 loop is CAWSVRRATNYGYTF. The CDR3 region has the DNA TGTGCCTGGAGTGTACGGAGGGCCACTAACTATGGCTACACCTTC.

The chain employs TRBV5-1 and TRBJ1-2, with D uncertain. V was shortened by 2 bases and J by 1 base, with 12 bases between the two germline ends. Germline-derived CDR1 and CDR2 are SGHRS and YFSETQ. This CDR3 spans 15 amino acids. The CDR3 spells CASSLLPGNNYGYTF. The CDR3, as DNA: TGCGCCAGCAGCTTACTCCCGGGGAATAACTATGGCTACACCTTC.

The chain is built from TRBV28 and TRBJ2-1, with 8 nucleotides matching TRBD2. The CDR3 has 16 residues. CDR1 is MDHEN and CDR2 is SYDVKM in the germline V gene. Germline trimming cut 6 bases from V and 0 bases from J; bases unmatched to any gene: 7. The chain's CDR3 is CASSHGSGVSYNEQFF. CDR3 in DNA: TGTGCCAGCAGCCACGGTAGCGGGGTCTCCTACAATGAGCAGTTCTTC.

This rearrangement joins TRBV19 to TRBJ2-1, with 12 bases aligning to TRBD2. The ends lost 6 bases at V and 9 bases at J; junction bases unmatched: 9. Germline CDR1 LNHDA, CDR2 SQIVND (reference sequence). CDR3 length: 15 residues. For the CDR3, the DNA is TGTGCCAGTAGCCCCCCTAGCGGGAGGGCCAGTGAGCAGTTCTTC. This codes for CASSPPSGRASEQFF.

The rearrangement uses TRBV7-2 and TRBJ2-6; D remains unclear. From germline, CDR1 is SGHTA and CDR2 FQGNSA. Trimming pared 0 bases from V and 0 bases from J, leaving 3 bases between. The CDR3 loop spans 15 amino acids. This CDR3 reads CASSLASSGANVLTF. The CDR3 region has the DNA TGTGCCAGCAGCTTAGCCAGCTCTGGGGCCAACGTCCTGACTTTC.

The CDR3: CAWRSQANEKLFF. The DNA for the CDR3 is TGTGCCTGGAGGTCCCAGGCTAATGAAAAACTGTTTTTT. The V and J genes are TRBV30 and TRBJ1-4; D gene ambiguous. The V end was cut by 3 bases, the J end by 3 bases, with 8 bases between. CDR1 and CDR2 (germline): GTSNPN, SVGIG (reference sequence). The CDR3 totals 13 residues.

V usage is TRBV5-6 and J usage is TRBJ2-3; a weak D match, TRBD2 (6 bases). This CDR3 comprises 15 residues. V shed 4 bases and J shed 0 bases, with 12 bases lying between them. Germline V gene data show CDR1 as SGHDT and CDR2 as YYEEEE. Here the CDR3 reads CASSPRDSSTDTQYF. The CDR3 bases are TGTGCCAGCAGCCCCCGGGACTCTAGCACAGATACGCAGTATTTT.

DNA for the CDR3: TGCGCCAGCAGCCAAGATCCGGGACAGGGGCTAGCTAGCGGCTACGAGCAGTACTTC. Amino acids: CASSQDPGQGLASGYEQYF. V gene TRBV4-1 combines with J gene TRBJ2-7; 10 bases line up with TRBD1. V lost 0 bases and J lost 3; bases outside the gene matches: 14. Germline CDR1 is MGHRA and CDR2 is YSYEKL. The CDR3 sequence is 19 residues long.

Here the CDR3 reads CASSQKPGTPNTEAFF. The CDR3 DNA is TGCGCCAGCAGCCAAAAGCCCGGGACACCGAACACTGAAGCTTTCTTT. This chain connects TRBV4-1 to TRBJ1-1; tentatively, D is TRBD1 (6 bases). From germline, CDR1 is MGHRA and CDR2 YSYEKL. The CDR3 extends over 16 amino acids. Trimming pared 2 bases from V and 1 base from J, leaving 14 bases between.

This sequence joins TRBV14 and TRBJ2-2; 8 nucleotides agree with TRBD2. The CDR3 is made up of 19 amino acids. CDR1 SGHDN and CDR2 FVKESK come from the germline V gene. V lost 2 bases, J lost 4 bases, and 15 bases stayed unmatched. The CDR3 loop is CASSQTRPGTRSGTGELFF. The CDR3 DNA is TGTGCCAGCAGCCAAACACGTCCCGGGACTAGGAGCGGCACCGGGGAGCTGTTTTTT.

This clone was seen only once. This chain links TRBV9 with TRBJ2-1, with 10 bases identical to TRBD1. From germline, CDR1 is SGDLS and CDR2 YYNGEE. V lost 0 bases, J lost 6 bases, and 12 bases stayed unmatched. The CDR3 covers 18 residues. The CDR3 sequence is CASSVASRLGTGVNEQFF. In DNA, the CDR3 is TGTGCCAGCAGCGTAGCTAGTCGTCTTGGGACAGGGGTCAATGAGCAGTTCTTC.

The CDR3 nucleotides are TGTGCCAGCTCACCCGGGGACACTTCATATGGCTACACCTTC. It is translated as CASSPGDTSYGYTF. The chain recombines TRBV18 with TRBJ1-2, with D perhaps matching TRBD1 (6 bases). Germline V CDR1 and CDR2: KGHSH, LQKENI. This CDR3 spans 14 amino acids. The V end was cut by 3 bases, the J end by 5 bases, with 13 bases between.

A few counts support this clone. The chain carries TRBV15 and TRBJ2-3; a possible D gene is TRBD2 (5 bases). V shed 5 bases and J shed 2 bases, with 17 bases lying between them. This CDR3 is built from 16 residues. The germline V gene encodes CDR1 LNHNV and CDR2 YYDKDF (reference sequence). The CDR3 nucleotides read TGTGCCACCAGCGGGCGGGCGGTAGACCCCACAGATACGCAGTATTTT. Encoded protein: CATSGRAVDPTDTQYF.